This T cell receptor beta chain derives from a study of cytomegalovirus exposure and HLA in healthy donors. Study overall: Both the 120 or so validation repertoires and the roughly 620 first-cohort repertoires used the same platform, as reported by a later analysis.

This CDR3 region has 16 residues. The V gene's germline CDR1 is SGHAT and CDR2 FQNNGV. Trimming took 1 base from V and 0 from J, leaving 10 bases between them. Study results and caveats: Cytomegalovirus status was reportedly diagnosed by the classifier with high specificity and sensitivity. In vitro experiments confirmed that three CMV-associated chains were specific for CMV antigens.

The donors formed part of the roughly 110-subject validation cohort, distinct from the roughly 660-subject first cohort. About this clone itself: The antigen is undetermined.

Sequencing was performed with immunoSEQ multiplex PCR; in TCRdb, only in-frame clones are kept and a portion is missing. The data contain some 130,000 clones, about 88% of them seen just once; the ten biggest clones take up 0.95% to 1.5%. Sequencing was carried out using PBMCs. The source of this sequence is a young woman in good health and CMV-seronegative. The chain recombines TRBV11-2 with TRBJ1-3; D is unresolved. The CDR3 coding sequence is TGTGCCAGCAGCTTAGTCACATTCCTCTCTGGAAACACCATATATTTT. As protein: CASSLVTFLSGNTIYF.